The 23 T cell receptor beta chains below come from one sample, sequenced in a study of T cells after posttransplantation cyclophosphamide. Produced via immunoSEQ multiplex PCR; TCRdb's table is partial and in-frame only. The top ten clones hold around 1.2% of a sample with about 15,000 clones, roughly 72% of them seen once. The sequencing input was memory CD4+ T cells sorted from PBMCs. These TCRs come from a man aged 45-65 years.

This clone came up once. This sequence joins TRBV7-3 and TRBJ1-4; 7 bases match TRBD1. Per the germline V gene, CDR1 is SGHTA and CDR2 is FQGTGA. The CDR3 totals 14 residues. With V trimmed by 4 bases and J by 5 bases, 4 bases remained unmatched. Written as DNA, the CDR3 is TGTGCCAGCAGCTCTCGGACAGGCAATGAAAAACTGTTTTTT. Amino acids: CASSSRTGNEKLFF.

The chain employs TRBV28 and TRBJ1-4, with a tentative D call TRBD1 (6 bases). CDR1 and CDR2 (germline): MDHEN, SYDVKM. The CDR3 totals 15 residues. V lost 1 base to trimming and J lost 6 bases, with 12 bases between them. The CDR3 here is CASSLSAGAYEKLFF. CDR3 coding DNA: TGTGCCAGCAGTTTATCGGCAGGGGCTTATGAAAAACTGTTTTTT.

The chain recombines TRBV6-1 with TRBJ1-5; 11 nucleotides match TRBD1. Germline V gives CDR1 MNHNS, CDR2 SASEGT. V shed 3 bases and J 6 bases; nucleotides not matched to a gene: 7. This CDR3 has 16 residues. The CDR3 DNA reads TGTGCCAGCAGTGATAGGGGACAGGGGGTTTTTCAGCCCCAGCATTTT. This encodes CASSDRGQGVFQPQHF.

The V gene is TRBV19, the J gene TRBJ2-2; tentative D call: TRBD1 (6 bases). CDR3 length: 13 residues. CDR1 LNHDA and CDR2 SQIVND come from the germline V gene (reference sequence). The CDR3 is CAGGRPSTGELFF. CDR3 in DNA: TGTGCAGGGGGTCGGCCATCCACCGGGGAGCTGTTTTTT. Combining the CDR3 with reference TRBV19 and TRBJ2-2 gives the whole variable domain DGGITQSPKYLFRKEGQNVTLSCEQNLNHDAMYWYRQDPGQGLRLIYYSQIVNDFQKGDIAEGYSVSREKKESFPLTVTSAQKNPTAFYLCAGGRPSTGELFFGEGSRLTVL.

The chain combines TRBV12-5 with TRBJ1-5, with a possible D match to TRBD1 (5 bases). The CDR3 spans 12 residues. V lost 6 bases, J lost 7 bases, and 10 bases lay in between. Germline V gene data show CDR1 as LGHNT and CDR2 as FRNRAP. The CDR3 is CASGSGHQPQHF. The CDR3, as DNA: TGTGCTAGTGGCTCCGGACACCAGCCCCAGCATTTT.

The chain uses TRBV6-1 and TRBJ1-2; D is possibly TRBD1 (6 bases). Trimming shortened V by 5 bases and J by 2 bases, and 12 bases separated the two germline ends. Germline values: CDR1 MNHNS, CDR2 SASEGT. This CDR3 has 14 amino acids. CDR3 sequence reads: CASSHRDLNYGYTF. The CDR3 region has the DNA TGTGCCAGCAGTCACAGGGATTTGAACTATGGCTACACCTTC.

V is TRBV4-2 and J is TRBJ2-1, with D possibly being TRBD2 (6 bases). Germline V CDR1 and CDR2: LGHNA, YNFKEQ. V was trimmed by 4 bases and J by 0 bases, leaving 19 bases between them. This CDR3 spans 18 amino acids. CDR3 DNA: TGTGCCAGCAGCCCCAGGGCCGGGGCGGGGAGCTCCTACAATGAGCAGTTCTTC. This gives the protein CASSPRAGAGSSYNEQFF.

The rearrangement joins TRBV29-1 to TRBJ2-5; D uncertain. The CDR3 has 12 amino acids. CDR1 is SQVTM, CDR2 ANQGSEA, per germline. V lost 4 bases and J lost 3, with 9 bases in between. The CDR3 DNA reads TGCAGCGTTGCGGCAGGCAAAGAGACCCAGTACTTC. It encodes CSVAAGKETQYF.

The chain is built from TRBV7-8 and TRBJ1-1, with D possibly being TRBD1 (5 bases). V lost 2 bases and J 5 bases, leaving 12 bases between the germline ends. The length of the CDR3 is 14 residues. CDR1 and CDR2 from the germline V gene are SGHVS and FQNEAQ. Written as DNA, the CDR3 is TGTGCCAGCAGCTTACAGGGAAGTAGTACTGAAGCTTTCTTT. It codes for CASSLQGSSTEAFF.

J is TRBJ2-7 and V is TRBV11-3; 7 bases agree with TRBD2. CDR3 length: 14 amino acids. CDR1 and CDR2 (germline): SGHNT, YENEEA. The V segment lost 1 base and the J segment 1 base; nucleotides outside the gene matches: 1. This chain's CDR3 is CASSLGLASYEQYF. CDR3 DNA: TGTGCCAGCAGCTTAGGACTAGCTTCCTACGAGCAGTACTTC.

The V call is TRBV11-3, the J call TRBJ1-3, with 7 bases lining up with TRBD1. Germline CDR1 SGHNT, CDR2 YENEEA. The ends lost 5 bases at V and 0 bases at J; junction bases unmatched: 13. This CDR3 is 18 amino acids long. The CDR3 is CASSRTRWDSRSGNTIYF. The CDR3 bases are TGTGCCAGCAGCCGCACCCGGTGGGACAGTCGCTCTGGAAACACCATATATTTT. Supplemented by reference TRBV11-3 and TRBJ1-3, the full variable domain reads EAGVVQSPRYKIIEKKQPVAFWCNPISGHNTLYWYLQNLGQGPELLIRYENEEAVDDSQLPKDRFSAERLKGVDSTLKIQPAELGDSAVYLCASSRTRWDSRSGNTIYFGEGSWLTVV.

V usage is TRBV7-3 and J usage is TRBJ1-1; no firm D call. CDR1 SGHTA and CDR2 FQGTGA come from the germline V gene. The V end lost 2 bases, the J end lost 1 base, and 5 bases lay between the germline ends. The CDR3 length is 13 residues. In DNA, the CDR3 is TGTGCCAGCAGCTTATACGGGAACACTGAAGCTTTCTTT. Its protein product is CASSLYGNTEAFF.

This chain joins TRBV7-6 and TRBJ2-1; tentatively, D is TRBD2 (6 bases). CDR3 length: 15 amino acids. Trimming took 5 bases from V and 10 from J, leaving 21 bases between them. The V gene's germline CDR1 is SGHVS and CDR2 FNYEAQ. The CDR3 bases are TGTGCCAGCAGCGCCCGAGGAGCGGGCGCCAGGGAGCAGTTCTTC. It is translated as CASSARGAGAREQFF. The complete variable domain, with remaining parts taken from reference TRBV7-6 and TRBJ2-1, reads GAGVSQSPRYKVTKRGQDVALRCDPISGHVSLYWYRQALGQGPEFLTYFNYEAQQDKSGLPNDRFSAERPEGSISTLTIQRTEQRDSAMYRCASSARGAGAREQFFGPGTRLTVL.

This clone was observed a few times. Distinct nucleotide sequences in the sample also encode this CDR3. This rearrangement joins TRBV6-5 to TRBJ1-6; tentative D call: TRBD1 (5 bases). The CDR3 is 13 residues long. In germline, CDR1 is MNHEY, CDR2 SVGAGI. The V and J ends lost 0 bases and 10 bases respectively, with 7 bases between them. The CDR3 bases are TGTGCCAGCAGTTACTCTAGGGGATCACCCCTCCACTTT. It codes for CASSYSRGSPLHF.

The V gene is TRBV29-1, the J gene TRBJ1-1; tentatively, D is TRBD1 (5 bases). CDR1 and CDR2 from the germline V gene are SQVTM and ANQGSEA. V shed 8 bases and J shed 4 bases, with 17 bases lying between them. The CDR3 contains 13 residues. CDR3: CSSKLGQGTEAFF. Here the CDR3 DNA reads TGCAGCTCTAAGCTAGGACAAGGCACTGAAGCTTTCTTT.

This clone was seen a few times. The chain has TRBV18 and TRBJ1-2; D is unclear. Germline V CDR1 and CDR2: KGHSH, LQKENI. The CDR3 sequence is 14 residues long. The V gene lost 6 bases and the J gene lost 6 bases, with 17 bases spanning the gap. The CDR3 region has the DNA TGTGCCAGCTCCCAGGTGACGCTTCCCCATGGCTACACCTTC. Translation: CASSQVTLPHGYTF.

This chain connects TRBV7-3 to TRBJ1-2; 8 bases line up with TRBD1. The CDR3 extends over 14 amino acids. CDR1 is SGHTA and CDR2 is FQGTGA in the germline V gene. Trimming removed 2 bases from V and 6 bases from J; junction bases left unmatched: 5. The CDR3 spells CASSLPGTGDGYTF. The CDR3 DNA reads TGTGCCAGCAGCTTACCCGGGACAGGAGATGGCTACACCTTC. The full variable domain, its missing parts supplied by reference TRBV7-3 and TRBJ1-2, is GAGVSQTPSNKVTEKGKYVELRCDPISGHTALYWYRQSLGQGPEFLIYFQGTGAADDSGLPNDRFFAVRPEGSVSTLKIQRTERGDSAVYLCASSLPGTGDGYTFGSGTRLTVV.

The V gene is TRBV20-1, the J gene TRBJ2-7; D remains unclear. The germline V gene has CDR1 DFQATT and CDR2 SNEGSKA (reference sequence). Trimming took off 6 bases at V and 4 bases at J, with 10 bases between the two ends. The CDR3 contains 11 residues. As DNA, the CDR3 is TGCAGTGCCACCTACCAATACGAGCAGTACTTC. This sequence encodes CSATYQYEQYF.

The rearrangement uses TRBV10-3 and TRBJ2-7; TRBD1 matches at 9 bases. This CDR3 is 13 amino acids long. The germline V gene has CDR1 ENHRY and CDR2 SYGVKD. The V and J ends lost 6 bases and 7 bases, in that order; junction bases with no gene match: 7. DNA of the CDR3: TGTGCCATCAGACGCGGGACAGGGTCGGAGCAGTACTTC. This codes for CAIRRGTGSEQYF.

This clone has just a few counts. The rearrangement joins TRBV19 to TRBJ2-2, with 7 bases lining up with TRBD1. Germline V gene data show CDR1 as LNHDA and CDR2 as SQIVND (reference sequence). The CDR3 extends over 15 amino acids. Trimming at V came to 3 bases and at J to 4 bases, leaving 5 bases not matched to a gene. CDR3 sequence (DNA): TGTGCCAGTAGTATCCTCGGGACAGTCACCGGGGAGCTGTTTTTT. Its protein is CASSILGTVTGELFF.

This chain uses TRBV11-1 with TRBJ1-2; D unresolved. There are 14 residues in the CDR3. Germline CDR1 reads SGHAT; CDR2 reads FQDESV (reference sequence). V was shortened by 2 bases and J by 4 bases, with 11 bases between the two germline ends. This CDR3 reads CASSLNPGSYGYTF. In DNA form, the CDR3 reads TGTGCCAGCAGCTTAAACCCAGGCAGCTATGGCTACACCTTC.

This clone was seen only a few times. This rearrangement joins TRBV4-3 to TRBJ2-7; D is possibly TRBD2 (6 bases). Trimming removed 1 base at V and 1 base at J, with 11 bases between. In germline, CDR1 is LGHNA, CDR2 YSLEER. The CDR3 length is 15 residues. This CDR3 is CASSQAIGGSYEQYF. The CDR3 DNA follows: TGCGCCAGCAGCCAAGCGATTGGGGGGTCCTACGAGCAGTACTTC.

This chain uses TRBV6-6 with TRBJ2-7; 8 nucleotides match TRBD2. The germline V gene has CDR1 MNHNY and CDR2 SVGAGI (reference sequence). The CDR3 covers 14 residues. Trimming cost V 10 bases and J 7 bases; bases outside gene matches: 15. The CDR3 DNA sequence: TGTGCCACCCGTGCGGGAGGACCCCCTTGGGAGCAGTACTTC. Translation: CATRAGGPPWEQYF.